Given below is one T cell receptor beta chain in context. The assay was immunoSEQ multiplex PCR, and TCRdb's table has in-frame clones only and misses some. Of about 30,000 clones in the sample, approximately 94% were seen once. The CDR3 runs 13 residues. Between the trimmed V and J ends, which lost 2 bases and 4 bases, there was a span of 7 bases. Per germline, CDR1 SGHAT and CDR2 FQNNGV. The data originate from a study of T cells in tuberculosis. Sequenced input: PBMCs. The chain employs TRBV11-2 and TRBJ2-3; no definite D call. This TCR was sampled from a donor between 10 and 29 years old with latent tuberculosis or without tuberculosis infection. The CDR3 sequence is CASSLMAPDTQYF. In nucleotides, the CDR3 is TGTGCCAGCAGCTTAATGGCCCCAGATACGCAGTATTTT.